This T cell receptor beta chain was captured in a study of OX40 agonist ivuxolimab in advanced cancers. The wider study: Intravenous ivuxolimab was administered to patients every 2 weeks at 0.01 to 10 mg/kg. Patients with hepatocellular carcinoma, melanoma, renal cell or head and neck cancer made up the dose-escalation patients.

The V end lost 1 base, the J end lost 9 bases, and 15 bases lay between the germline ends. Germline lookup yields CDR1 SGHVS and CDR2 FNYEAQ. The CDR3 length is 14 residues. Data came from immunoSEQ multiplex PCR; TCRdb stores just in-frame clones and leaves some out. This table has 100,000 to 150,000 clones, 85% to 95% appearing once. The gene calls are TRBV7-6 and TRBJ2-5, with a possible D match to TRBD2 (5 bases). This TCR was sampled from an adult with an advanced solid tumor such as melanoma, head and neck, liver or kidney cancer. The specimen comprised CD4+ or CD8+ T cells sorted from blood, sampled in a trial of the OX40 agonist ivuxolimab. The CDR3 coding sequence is TGTGCCAGCAGCTTAGGTCCTGAACTAGTTTCCCAGTACTTC. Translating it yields CASSLGPELVSQYF.